The 24 T cell receptor beta chains given below trace back to one sample, sequenced in a study of CXCR3-negative and CXCR3-positive naive CD8 T cells. The TRB libraries of cDNA were built by UMI-labeled 5' RACE. TCRdb re-called the 5' RACE reads; every CDR3 protein appears as one record, without DNA. The sample's table shows approximately 37,000 distinct CDR3 sequences. Input material: memory CD8+ T cells from blood. Receptor source: a human donor in good health. Some clones in this sample may be carry-over from other donors' samples.

The genes are TRBV29-1 and TRBJ1-2; as DNA is missing, the TRBD1 call by TCRdb cannot be tested. Germline values: CDR1 SQVTM, CDR2 ANQGSEA. The CDR3 covers 13 residues. The CDR3 sequence is CSALDRVNYGYTF.

The chain employs TRBV27 and TRBJ2-7. The V gene's germline CDR1 is MNHEY and CDR2 SMNVEV (reference sequence). CDR3 size: 16 residues. The CDR3 sequence: CASSLYGQEPIYEQYF.

The chain combines TRBV9 with TRBJ2-1; no DNA is available, so the TRBD2 call from TCRdb remains unchecked. CDR1 is SGDLS, CDR2 YYNGEE, per germline. The CDR3 runs to 19 residues. The CDR3 loop reads CASSAQPRNSGGPGNEQFF. Filled out from reference TRBV9 and TRBJ2-1, the complete variable domain reads DSGVTQTPKHLITATGQRVTLRCSPRSGDLSVYWYQQSLDQGLQFLIQYYNGEERAKGNILERFSAQQFPDLHSELNLSSLELGDSALYFCASSAQPRNSGGPGNEQFFGPGTRLTVL.

The chain recombines TRBV7-2 with TRBJ2-7; TCRdb's D gene call, TRBD2, goes unchecked for lack of DNA. Germline V lookup: CDR1 SGHTA, CDR2 FQGNSA. The CDR3 consists of 14 residues. Here the CDR3 reads CASSPESPAVEQYF.

The chain joins TRBV6-2 or TRBV6-3 to TRBJ2-3; TCRdb proposes TRBD1, but this gene call is untestable without DNA. This CDR3 has 16 amino acids. Germline values: CDR1 MNHEY, CDR2 SVGEGT. The CDR3: CASSPGGGGLTDTQYF.

V and J are TRBV12-3 or TRBV12-4 and TRBJ1-3; absent DNA, TCRdb's TRBD1 call cannot be checked. This CDR3 comprises 14 residues. The chain's CDR3 is CASSPGTDGNTIYF.

The V call is TRBV7-9, the J call TRBJ2-7; checking the TCRdb D call of TRBD1 is not possible without DNA. Germline V gene lookup returns CDR1 SEHNR and CDR2 FQNEAQ (reference sequence). This CDR3 comprises 16 residues. The CDR3 reads CASSLAFGQLTYEQYF.

The chain has TRBV5-1 and TRBJ1-3; TCRdb calls TRBD1, which cannot be checked without DNA. The CDR3 consists of 14 residues. Germline lookup yields CDR1 SGHRS and CDR2 YFSETQ. The CDR3 protein is CASSSTGTGNTIYF.

The chain joins TRBV6-2 or TRBV6-3 to TRBJ2-1. The CDR3 is 14 amino acids. Germline-derived CDR1 and CDR2 are MNHEY and SVGEGT. The CDR3 loop reads CASISGRAYNEQFF.

The chain has TRBV29-1 and TRBJ2-7; TCRdb designates TRBD2, a call that cannot be tested without DNA. This CDR3 is built from 13 residues. Germline values: CDR1 SQVTM, CDR2 ANQGSEA. This chain's CDR3 is CSALGGASSEQYF.

The chain combines TRBV20-1 with TRBJ2-7; TCRdb lists TRBD2, though no DNA is available to test this call. The CDR3 covers 12 residues. Looked up from germline, CDR1 is DFQATT and CDR2 is SNEGSKA (reference sequence). The CDR3 loop is CSARTSEFEQYF.

This chain uses TRBV5-4 with TRBJ2-1; the D call from TCRdb, TRBD1, cannot be confirmed without DNA. Germline CDR1 reads SGHNT; CDR2 reads YYREEE (reference sequence). This CDR3 spans 18 amino acids. CDR3 sequence: CASSPRGTGGSSYNEQFF.

The V and J genes are TRBV7-8 and TRBJ2-7; TCRdb picks TRBD1, but there is no DNA to check that call. The CDR3 spans 15 residues. The germline CDR1 and CDR2 sequences are SGHVS and FQNEAQ. The CDR3 sequence: CASSFFGGPDYEQYF.

The rearrangement uses TRBV29-1 and TRBJ2-2. Germline loops: CDR1 SQVTM, CDR2 ANQGSEA. This CDR3 comprises 12 residues. CDR3 residues: CSGSQNTGELFF.

This sequence joins TRBV29-1 and TRBJ2-7; TCRdb designates TRBD2, a call that cannot be tested without DNA. CDR1 and CDR2 (germline): SQVTM, ANQGSEA. The CDR3 totals 15 residues. This CDR3 reads CSVGDWGGEAYEQYF.

The chain uses TRBV5-1 and TRBJ2-3. The CDR3 is 17 residues long. Germline V gives CDR1 SGHRS, CDR2 YFSETQ. The CDR3 sequence: CASSLELGFYRTDTQYF.

This chain connects TRBV6-2 or TRBV6-3 to TRBJ2-7. The CDR3 loop spans 11 amino acids. Germline CDR1 is MNHEY and CDR2 is SVGEGT. The CDR3 protein is CASSYFYEQYF.

The chain combines TRBV4-3 with TRBJ2-1; TCRdb picks TRBD2, but there is no DNA to check that call. The CDR3 covers 16 residues. Germline V gene lookup returns CDR1 LGHNA and CDR2 YSLEER. The CDR3 loop is CASSNPGLAGVNEQFF.

V gene TRBV18 combines with J gene TRBJ2-2; TCRdb's D call, TRBD1, is unchecked because there is no DNA. The CDR3 consists of 17 residues. CDR1 and CDR2 from the germline V gene are KGHSH and LQKENI. CDR3 loop: CASSPPISGADTGELFF.

This chain uses TRBV5-1 with TRBJ1-2; TCRdb returns TRBD1, unconfirmable since there is no DNA. The V gene's germline CDR1 is SGHRS and CDR2 YFSETQ. The CDR3 is 22 amino acids. The CDR3 sequence is CASSLAFLTRPGQGSIDYGYTF.

This chain connects TRBV6-2 or TRBV6-3 to TRBJ2-7. The CDR3 contains 15 residues. Germline values: CDR1 MNHEY, CDR2 SVGEGT. CDR3 sequence: CASSFETVPSYEQYF.

The chain carries TRBV27 and TRBJ2-5; TCRdb designates TRBD1, a call that cannot be tested without DNA. This CDR3 has 16 residues. Germline V gene lookup returns CDR1 MNHEY and CDR2 SMNVEV (reference sequence). The CDR3 protein is CASRPLWIGGQETQYF.

V gene TRBV6-2 or TRBV6-3 combines with J gene TRBJ2-5; TCRdb names TRBD2, which stays unverified in the absence of DNA. Germline V lookup: CDR1 MNHEY, CDR2 SVGEGT. This CDR3 spans 16 amino acids. The CDR3 here is CASSNLKLEYQETQYF.

Here the CDR3 reads CASLSGDTIYF. The chain joins TRBV12-3 or TRBV12-4 to TRBJ1-3; TCRdb's D call of TRBD1 is untestable without DNA. This CDR3 is built from 11 residues.